The rows below give T cell receptor beta chains drawn from one sample of a study of CDR3 diversity in severe acne. TCRdb used MiXCR to reprocess the PCR reads, holding one entry per CDR3 protein. Among under 95,000 distinct CDR3 sequences listed, about 48% were seen once. Material for sequencing was blood. The receptors derive from a male donor in good health, serving as a control. The CDR3 runs from the conserved cysteine through the conserved F or W. D genes are given only for firm matches. Expanded clones are given a class, and other clones once, few, many or no size at all.

DNA: TGTGCCAGCAAGCCGCCCGGGGGGGAAAAACTGTTTTTT
CDR3: CASKPPGGEKLFF
V: TRBV7-8
D: NA
size: NA
J: TRBJ1-4

DNA: TGTGCCAGCAGCCAAACCTACAGGGAGGGTGAAGCTTTCTTT
CDR3: CASSQTYREGEAFF
V: TRBV3-1
D: NA
size: many
J: TRBJ1-1

DNA: TGTGCCAGCAGCGCATACCGACAGGGAGCGGAGACCCAGTACTTC
CDR3: CASSAYRQGAETQYF
V: TRBV25-1
D: TRBD1
size: many
J: TRBJ2-5

DNA: TGTGCCAACCAGAGAGTACCGAACACTGAAGCTTTCTTT
CDR3: CANQRVPNTEAFF
V: TRBV7-9
D: NA
size: few
J: TRBJ1-1

DNA: TGTGCCATCAGTGACGCGGGACAGGGAAAGGAGCCCCAGCATTTT
CDR3: CAISDAGQGKEPQHF
V: TRBV10-3
D: TRBD1
size: few
J: TRBJ1-5

DNA: TGCGCCAGCAGCTCGGGGGTCCTCGAGCAGTACTTC
CDR3: CASSSGVLEQYF
V: TRBV5-5
D: NA
size: few
J: TRBJ2-7

DNA: TGTGCCACCAGCAGAGATCTGGCCAGGGGGACCTCCTACGAGCAGTACTTC
CDR3: CATSRDLARGTSYEQYF
V: TRBV15
D: TRBD1
size: once
J: TRBJ2-7

DNA: TGCAGTGCTAGGGGGACAGGGGTCACTCAGCCCCAGCATTTT
CDR3: CSARGTGVTQPQHF
V: TRBV20-1
D: TRBD1
size: NA
J: TRBJ1-5

DNA: TGTGCCACCAGCAGAGAATACCCATACACCGGGGAGCTGTTTTTT
CDR3: CATSREYPYTGELFF
V: TRBV15
D: NA
size: many
J: TRBJ2-2

DNA: TGTGCCAGCAGCCAAAGCACCGGGGAGCTGTTTTTT
CDR3: CASSQSTGELFF
V: TRBV9
D: NA
size: few
J: TRBJ2-2

DNA: TGTGCCAGCAGTTTGGGGGGGTCTGGCAATCAGCCCCAGCATTTT
CDR3: CASSLGGSGNQPQHF
V: TRBV28
D: NA
size: NA
J: TRBJ1-5

DNA: TGTGCCAGCAAATCGGGGACAGGGGCGGGTACTGAAGCTTTCTTT
CDR3: CASKSGTGAGTEAFF
V: TRBV28
D: TRBD1
size: many
J: TRBJ1-1

DNA: TGTGCCAGCAGCCTCGGCCGAGTGAACACTGAAGCTTTCTTT
CDR3: CASSLGRVNTEAFF
V: TRBV9
D: NA
size: medium-sized
J: TRBJ1-1

DNA: TGTGCCAGCAGCAACCTGAGACAGGGAGGGAGTGACACCATATATTTT
CDR3: CASSNLRQGGSDTIYF
V: TRBV7-2
D: TRBD1
size: NA
J: TRBJ1-3

DNA: TGTGCCAGCAGCCGAGGCGGGGAGGGCCAGCTAGAGACCCAGTACTTC
CDR3: CASSRGGEGQLETQYF
V: TRBV7-3
D: TRBD2
size: NA
J: TRBJ2-5

DNA: TGTGCCAGCAGTCGGACAGGGAGCACTGAAGCTTTCTTT
CDR3: CASSRTGSTEAFF
V: TRBV12-3/TRBV12-4
D: TRBD1
size: NA
J: TRBJ1-1

DNA: TGTGCCAGCAGTTTGTATCCGATAAGCTATGGCTACACCTTC
CDR3: CASSLYPISYGYTF
V: TRBV12-3/TRBV12-4
D: NA
size: many
J: TRBJ1-2

DNA: TGTGCCAGTAGTTGGGCAGACGGCGAGGGGAATGAAAAACTGTTTTTT
CDR3: CASSWADGEGNEKLFF
V: TRBV19
D: NA
size: NA
J: TRBJ1-4

DNA: TGCGCCAGCAGCTTCGGGGTAAGCGCCTACAATGAGCAGTTCTTC
CDR3: CASSFGVSAYNEQFF
V: TRBV5-1
D: NA
size: NA
J: TRBJ2-1

DNA: TGTGCCAGCAGCGATCGCGGCGGGAGCGCCGGGGAGCTGTTTTTT
CDR3: CASSDRGGSAGELFF
V: TRBV11-3
D: TRBD2
size: NA
J: TRBJ2-2

DNA: TGTGCCAGCAGTGACTCGACTAGCGGGAGGAGGGATGAGCAGTTCTTC
CDR3: CASSDSTSGRRDEQFF
V: TRBV24-1
D: TRBD2
size: NA
J: TRBJ2-1

DNA: TGTGCCAGCAGTGGGAAAGGGTACGGCAATCAGCCCCAGCATTTT
CDR3: CASSGKGYGNQPQHF
V: TRBV2
D: NA
size: few
J: TRBJ1-5

DNA: TGCGCCAGCAGCTTGGCCATGACGGCGGTAAACACTGAAGCTTTCTTT
CDR3: CASSLAMTAVNTEAFF
V: TRBV5-1
D: NA
size: NA
J: TRBJ1-1

DNA: TGCAGTGCTAGGGGGGGGGGAGGCTACGAGCAGTACTTC
CDR3: CSARGGGGYEQYF
V: TRBV20-1
D: TRBD2
size: NA
J: TRBJ2-7

DNA: TGTGCCAGCAGCCAAGGGGTTCCCTACGAGCAGTACTTC
CDR3: CASSQGVPYEQYF
V: TRBV9
D: NA
size: NA
J: TRBJ2-7

DNA: TGTGCCTGGAATGGGGACGGCCCGACCTGCGAGCAGTACTTC
CDR3: CAWNGDGPTCEQYF
V: TRBV30
D: NA
size: NA
J: TRBJ2-7

DNA: TGCAGCGTTGCGGACAGGGGCCCCTACGAGCAGTACTTC
CDR3: CSVADRGPYEQYF
V: TRBV29-1
D: TRBD1
size: NA
J: TRBJ2-7

DNA: TGTGCCAGCAGTGATAGAAACACCGGGGAGCTGTTTTTT
CDR3: CASSDRNTGELFF
V: TRBV6-4
D: NA
size: many
J: TRBJ2-2

DNA: TGTGCCAGCAGTCCTCTGCTGGTAGGGACTAGCGATGGGGAGCAGTACTTC
CDR3: CASSPLLVGTSDGEQYF
V: TRBV25-1
D: TRBD2
size: NA
J: TRBJ2-7

DNA: TGTGCCAGCAGCCAAGCTGTGGGAGGAAACACCATATATTTT
CDR3: CASSQAVGGNTIYF
V: TRBV3-1
D: NA
size: NA
J: TRBJ1-3

DNA: TGTGCCAGCAGCGCCGACAGGGACACCATATATTTT
CDR3: CASSADRDTIYF
V: TRBV9
D: TRBD1
size: NA
J: TRBJ1-3

DNA: TGTGCCAGCAGGGGAGGAGGACTGACCGGGGAGCTGTTTTTT
CDR3: CASRGGGLTGELFF
V: TRBV11-3
D: NA
size: NA
J: TRBJ2-2

DNA: TGTGCCAGCTTGAATCATGGGACAGGGGGGAATGTTAGGAAACTGTTTTTT
CDR3: CASLNHGTGGNVRKLFF
V: TRBV2
D: TRBD1
size: many
J: TRBJ1-4

DNA: TGTGCCAGTAGTATGGGGGGCCCCTACGAGCAGTACTTC
CDR3: CASSMGGPYEQYF
V: TRBV19
D: NA
size: once
J: TRBJ2-7

DNA: TGCAGTGCTAGTCCATTTACTAGCGGGGATACAAATGAGCCCCAGCATTTT
CDR3: CSASPFTSGDTNEPQHF
V: TRBV20-1
D: NA
size: NA
J: TRBJ1-5

DNA: TGCGCCAGCAGCCACGGGGATCTGCTGGAGACCCAGTACTTC
CDR3: CASSHGDLLETQYF
V: TRBV4-1
D: NA
size: NA
J: TRBJ2-5

DNA: TGTGCCATCAAAATGGCGGGGACCCCCTACGAGCAGTACTTC
CDR3: CAIKMAGTPYEQYF
V: TRBV10-3
D: NA
size: many
J: TRBJ2-7

DNA: TGTGCCAGCAGCTCCGGTGCAGGGGCCTCTAACACTGAAGCTTTCTTT
CDR3: CASSSGAGASNTEAFF
V: TRBV5-4
D: NA
size: many
J: TRBJ1-1

DNA: TGTGCCAGCAGGGCCGGGCCCGACACTGAAGCTTTCTTT
CDR3: CASRAGPDTEAFF
V: TRBV6-5
D: NA
size: NA
J: TRBJ1-1

DNA: TGTGCCAGCAGTTTATTGGTGGGAGGTTTAGATACGCAGTATTTT
CDR3: CASSLLVGGLDTQYF
V: TRBV25-1
D: NA
size: NA
J: TRBJ2-3

DNA: TGTGCCAGCAGCCCAAACCAAACGGGACGGCGAGAGACCCAGCACTTC
CDR3: CASSPNQTGRRETQHF
V: TRBV7-3
D: NA
size: NA
J: TRBJ2-5

DNA: TGTGCCACCAGTGATTTATATGGCTACACCTTC
CDR3: CATSDLYGYTF
V: TRBV24-1
D: NA
size: few
J: TRBJ1-2

DNA: TGCAGTGCCTACGACGGCGCTAGCAATCAGCCCCAGCATTTT
CDR3: CSAYDGASNQPQHF
V: TRBV20-1
D: NA
size: medium-sized
J: TRBJ1-5

DNA: TGCGCCAGCAGCCCCCGGGGGGGAGCGGGAGGACCATACGAGCAGTACTTC
CDR3: CASSPRGGAGGPYEQYF
V: TRBV4-1
D: TRBD2
size: once
J: TRBJ2-7

DNA: TGCAGTGCTTGGTGGGGGGCCTACGAGCAGTACTTC
CDR3: CSAWWGAYEQYF
V: TRBV20-1
D: NA
size: few
J: TRBJ2-7

DNA: TGTGCCAGCAGTTTAGCCCATCTCACTGAAGCTTTCTTT
CDR3: CASSLAHLTEAFF
V: TRBV12-3/TRBV12-4
D: NA
size: once
J: TRBJ1-1

DNA: TGTGTCAGCGGACAGGGGTGGAATTCACCCCTCCACTTT
CDR3: CVSGQGWNSPLHF
V: TRBV9
D: TRBD1
size: NA
J: TRBJ1-6

DNA: TGTGCCACCAGTGTGCGCCAGGGGGATGAGCAGTACTTC
CDR3: CATSVRQGDEQYF
V: TRBV24-1
D: TRBD1
size: few
J: TRBJ2-7